The T cell receptor beta chain described here comes from a study of blood T cell repertoires in COVID-19. Study information: Nucleic acid was either cDNA or gDNA, and it came from T cells, B-cell-depleted T cells, or PBMCs.

CDR3 length: 13 amino acids. V gave up 5 bases and J gave up 5 bases, with 9 bases separating them. The germline V gene encodes CDR1 LNHDA and CDR2 SQIVND (reference sequence). Original processing notes: How many nucleated cells were present was estimated from reference gene primer amplification. Clones were read by immunoSEQ multiplex PCR, and TCRdb kept only the in-frame ones, dropping some. That table is the source of V, J and clone size, and D and trimming were worked out from the DNA. Of about 400,000 clones listed, 70% to 90% are singletons. J is TRBJ2-2 and V is TRBV19, with D unresolved. Material for sequencing was peripheral blood. The clonotype was recovered from a man between 35 and 55 years old with acute or convalescent COVID-19. CDR3 protein: CASSVMETGELFF. CDR3 in DNA: TGTGCCAGTAGTGTCATGGAGACCGGGGAGCTGTTTTTT.